Sequencing of this TCR beta chain was carried out in a study of blood T cell repertoires in COVID-19. Produced via immunoSEQ multiplex PCR; TCRdb's table is partial and in-frame only. There are about 200,000 clones in the sample; roughly 90% occur only once, and under 2% lies in the top ten. This CDR3 contains 16 residues. CDR1 is MNHEY and CDR2 is SVGEGT in the germline V gene. The ends lost 5 bases at V and 4 bases at J; junction bases unmatched: 11. Material for sequencing was peripheral blood. This sequence originates from a man younger than 30 with active or convalescent COVID-19. The chain links TRBV6-2 or TRBV6-3 to TRBJ2-1, with 7 nucleotides matching TRBD1. CDR3 DNA: TGTGCCAGCAGTCGGGACCGGGACAGACCATACAATGAGCAGTTCTTC. It yields the protein CASSRDRDRPYNEQFF.